The clone carrying this T cell receptor (beta chain) was recorded many times. Antigen: not known. Germline V gene data show CDR1 as SQVTM and CDR2 as ANQGSEA. The CDR3 totals 14 residues. V dropped 7 bases and J dropped 8; count of bases not matched to a gene: 13. The data belong to a study of T-cell reconstitution after alpha-beta-depleted transplantation in children. Study-wide points: At around two months after transplant, the alpha-beta T cells were reportedly derived from several hundred expanded clones that came from non-depleted graft cells. For some patients, TCRbeta diversity was high at day 60 because of recipient T cells and thymic progenitors that survived. Diversity and T-cell counts at one year after transplant derived mostly from new T cells.

Researchers prepared the TCRbeta library using unique molecular identifiers, the study reports. Each CDR3 protein gets one entry after TCRdb re-called the PCR reads with MiXCR. This table holds 400,000 to 450,000 distinct CDR3 sequences, around 46% found once. This receptor was identified in a girl aged 2 to 10 with aplastic anemia, due to receive a stem cell transplant. The material was PBMCs, obtained before TCRalphabeta/CD19-depleted stem cell transplant. The chain joins TRBV29-1 to TRBJ1-2, with 10 bases matching TRBD1. The CDR3 coding sequence is TGCAGCGCTTGGGGACAGGGGATAGGGGGCGGCTACACCTTC. This codes for CSAWGQGIGGGYTF.